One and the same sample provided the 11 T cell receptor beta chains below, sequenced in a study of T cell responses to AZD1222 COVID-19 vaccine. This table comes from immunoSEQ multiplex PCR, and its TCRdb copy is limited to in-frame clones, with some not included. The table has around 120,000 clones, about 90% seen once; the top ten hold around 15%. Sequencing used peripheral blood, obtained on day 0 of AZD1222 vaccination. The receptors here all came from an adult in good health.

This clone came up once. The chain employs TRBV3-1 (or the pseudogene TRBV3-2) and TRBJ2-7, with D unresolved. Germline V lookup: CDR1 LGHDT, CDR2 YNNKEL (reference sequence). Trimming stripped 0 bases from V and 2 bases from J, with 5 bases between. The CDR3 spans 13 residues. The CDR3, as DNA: TGTGCCAGCAGCCAAGACACTACCTACGAGCAGTACTTC. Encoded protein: CASSQDTTYEQYF.

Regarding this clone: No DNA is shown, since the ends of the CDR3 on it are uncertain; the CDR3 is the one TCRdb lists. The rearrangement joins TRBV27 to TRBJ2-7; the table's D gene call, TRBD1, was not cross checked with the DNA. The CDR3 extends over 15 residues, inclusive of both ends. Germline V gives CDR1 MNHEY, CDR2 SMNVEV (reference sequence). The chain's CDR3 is CASSSSGQILYEQYF.

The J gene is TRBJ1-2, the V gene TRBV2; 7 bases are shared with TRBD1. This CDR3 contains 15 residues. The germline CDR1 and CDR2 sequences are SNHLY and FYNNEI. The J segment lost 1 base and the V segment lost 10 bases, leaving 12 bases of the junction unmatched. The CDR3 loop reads CATPMVQGNNYGYTF. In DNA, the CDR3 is TGTGCCACCCCCATGGTACAGGGGAATAACTATGGCTACACCTTC.

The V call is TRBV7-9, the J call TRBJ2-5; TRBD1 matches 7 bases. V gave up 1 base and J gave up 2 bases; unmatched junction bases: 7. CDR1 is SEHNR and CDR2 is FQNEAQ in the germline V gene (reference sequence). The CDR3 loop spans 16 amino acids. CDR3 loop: CASSLEGATGQETQYF. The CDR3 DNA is TGTGCCAGCAGCTTAGAGGGGGCCACAGGGCAAGAGACCCAGTACTTC.

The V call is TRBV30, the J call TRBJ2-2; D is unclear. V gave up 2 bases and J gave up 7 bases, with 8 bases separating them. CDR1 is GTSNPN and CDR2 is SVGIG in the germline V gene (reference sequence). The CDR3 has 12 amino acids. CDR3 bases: TGTGCCTGGAGTAGGTTTCTCGGGGAGCTGTTTTTT. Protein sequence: CAWSRFLGELFF.

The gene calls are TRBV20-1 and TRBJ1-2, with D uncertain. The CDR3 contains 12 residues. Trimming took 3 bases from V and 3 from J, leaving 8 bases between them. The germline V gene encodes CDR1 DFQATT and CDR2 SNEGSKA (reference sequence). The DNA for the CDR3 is TGCAGTGCTAGTGGGAGCTACTATGGCTACACCTTC. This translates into CSASGSYYGYTF.

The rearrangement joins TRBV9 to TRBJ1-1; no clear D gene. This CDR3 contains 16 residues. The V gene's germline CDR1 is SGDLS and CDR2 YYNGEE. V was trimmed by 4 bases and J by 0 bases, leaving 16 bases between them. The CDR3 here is CASSPWGAPMNTEAFF. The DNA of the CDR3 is TGTGCCAGCAGCCCTTGGGGAGCGCCCATGAACACTGAAGCTTTCTTT.

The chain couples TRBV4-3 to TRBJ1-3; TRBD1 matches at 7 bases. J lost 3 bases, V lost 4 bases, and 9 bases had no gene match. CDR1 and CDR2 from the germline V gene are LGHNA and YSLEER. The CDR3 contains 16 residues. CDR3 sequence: CASSPRIGGRGNTIYF. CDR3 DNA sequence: TGCGCCAGCAGCCCGCGGATAGGGGGCCGTGGAAACACCATATATTTT.

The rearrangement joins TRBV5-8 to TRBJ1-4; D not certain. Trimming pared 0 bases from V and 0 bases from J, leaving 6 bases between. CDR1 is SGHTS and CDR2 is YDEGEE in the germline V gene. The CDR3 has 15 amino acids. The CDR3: CASSLGETTNEKLFF. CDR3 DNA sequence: TGTGCCAGCAGCTTGGGAGAGACAACTAATGAAAAACTGTTTTTT.

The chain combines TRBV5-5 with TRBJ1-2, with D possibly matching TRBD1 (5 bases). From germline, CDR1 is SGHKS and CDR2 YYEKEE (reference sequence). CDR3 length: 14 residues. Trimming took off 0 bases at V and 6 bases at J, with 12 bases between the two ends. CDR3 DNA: TGTGCCAGCAGCTTGGTCCCCAGGGACCATGGCTACACCTTC. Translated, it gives CASSLVPRDHGYTF. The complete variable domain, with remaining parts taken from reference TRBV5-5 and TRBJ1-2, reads DAGVTQSPTHLIKTRGQQVTLRCSPISGHKSVSWYQQVLGQGPQFIFQYYEKEERGRGNFPDRFSARQFPNYSSELNVNALLLGDSALYLCASSLVPRDHGYTFGSGTRLTVV.

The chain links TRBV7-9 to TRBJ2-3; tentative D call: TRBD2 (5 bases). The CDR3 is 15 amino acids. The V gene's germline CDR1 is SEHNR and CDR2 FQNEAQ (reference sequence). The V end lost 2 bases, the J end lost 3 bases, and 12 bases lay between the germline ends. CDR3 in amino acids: CASSLFSGSTDTQYF. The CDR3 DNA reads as TGTGCCAGCAGCTTATTCAGCGGATCTACAGATACGCAGTATTTT.